This T cell receptor (beta chain) was profiled in a study of cytomegalovirus exposure and HLA in healthy donors. The study ran its PCR with 60 Vbeta and 13 Jbeta primers. Generated by immunoSEQ multiplex PCR, the TCRdb table keeps only in-frame clones and is missing some. Among tens of thousands of clones listed, around 70% were seen once. Germline V gene lookup returns CDR1 SEHNR and CDR2 FQNEAQ (reference sequence). The CDR3 has 13 amino acids. Deletions cut 6 bases from V and 3 bases from J, with 11 bases between. The rearrangement links TRBV7-9 to TRBJ2-5; D is possibly TRBD1 (5 bases). The origin of this receptor is a human donor in good health. Sequenced material: PBMCs. DNA for the CDR3: TGTGCCAGCAGTAAGGACATCGAAGAGACCCAGTACTTC. This translates into CASSKDIEETQYF.